This T cell receptor beta chain was documented in a study of T cell changes during pregnancy in multiple sclerosis. Some clones are missing from TCRdb's copy, which holds only in-frame ones; the method was immunoSEQ multiplex PCR. The top ten hold approximately 1.6% of the sample, which has roughly 100,000 clones, 75% to 95% seen once. This CDR3 is built from 16 residues. Germline CDR1 is MNHEY and CDR2 is SMNVEV (reference sequence). Trimming removed 6 bases at V and 2 bases at J, with 20 bases between. This material consisted of peripheral blood, taken after pregnancy. This TCR came from a female donor in good health, enrolled as a control in a pregnancy study. This chain connects TRBV27 to TRBJ2-7; D is possibly TRBD1 (9 bases). CDR3 sequence: CASSPRGGQGTYEQYF. The CDR3 DNA follows: TGTGCCAGCAGCCCTCGGGGGGGACAGGGCACCTACGAGCAGTACTTC.